Listed here is a single T cell receptor beta chain. Its antigen is unidentified. The data stem from a study of CD8+ T cells in alopecia areata. Sequencing relied on a cDNA template that was reverse transcribed from extracted RNA. Sequencing used immunoSEQ multiplex PCR; TCRdb keeps in-frame clones, though not all of them. Among around 270,000 clones listed, about 62% were seen once. General study points: Uncertainty about whether baseline CD8+ expansion is linked to response remains, with one nonresponder.

V dropped 5 bases and J dropped 2 bases, with 7 bases sitting between them. CDR1 MNHNY and CDR2 SVGAGI come from the germline V gene (reference sequence). The CDR3 is 13 residues long. Treatment defined: oral pan-JAK inhibitor, 5-10 mg twice daily. Obtained from alopecia areata patients were lesional scalp punch biopsies along with peripheral blood. The gene calls are TRBV6-6 and TRBJ1-5; no clear D. This clonotype was obtained from a human donor with alopecia areata. The material sequenced was CD4+ T cells sorted from blood, taken at week 24, from a patient treated with tofacitinib. The chain's CDR3 is CASSKDGNQPQHF. For the CDR3, the DNA is TGTGCCAGCAGTAAAGATGGCAATCAGCCCCAGCATTTT.